These T cell receptor beta chains were read from a single sample in a study of shared clonotypes between healthy human individuals. Generated by immunoSEQ multiplex PCR, the TCRdb table keeps only in-frame clones and is missing some. This sample has 2 million to 2.5 million clones, with roughly 94% found just once. Sequences were obtained from naive CD4+ T cells sorted from blood. These receptors all stem from a man aged 18 to 35 in good health. Both conserved end residues are part of each CDR3. D genes are given only for firm matches. The listing skips clone size in some rows; elsewhere it reads once, few, many or a size class.

d_call	j_call	clone_size	v_call	cdr3_nt	cdr3_aa
-	TRBJ1-5	-	TRBV30	TGTGCCTGGAGTGTTTCGGGGACCCCGCCCCAGCATTTT	CAWSVSGTPPQHF
-	TRBJ2-1	-	TRBV10-3	TGTGCCATCAGTGAGTCGACGGGGGACCCTCGGCAGTTCTTC	CAISESTGDPRQFF
TRBD1	TRBJ2-7	-	TRBV28	TGTGCCAGCCGCGGGCCGGGACAGGGGACCTACGAGCAGTACTTC	CASRGPGQGTYEQYF
TRBD2	TRBJ2-7	-	TRBV7-8	TGTGCCAGCAGCATCCGACTAGCACCCGAGCAGTACTTC	CASSIRLAPEQYF
-	TRBJ1-4	-	TRBV7-9	TGTGCCAGCAGCCGCATGACAGGAAATGAAAAACTGTTTTTT	CASSRMTGNEKLFF
-	TRBJ1-4	-	TRBV5-1	TGCGCCAGCAGCTCCGGACAGATTAATGAAAAACTGTTTTTT	CASSSGQINEKLFF
TRBD2	TRBJ2-1	-	TRBV18	TGTGCCAGCTCACCCTCGCGGGGGGCCTACAATGAGCAGTTCTTC	CASSPSRGAYNEQFF
-	TRBJ2-7	-	TRBV28	TGTGCCAGCAGTTCCATAACCCAGGGCTTTGGGCAGTACTTC	CASSSITQGFGQYF
-	TRBJ2-3	-	TRBV10-3	TGTGCCATCAGTCCTGGGGGGCTAGCCCTGGGTGATACGCAGTATTTT	CAISPGGLALGDTQYF
-	TRBJ2-6	-	TRBV30	TGTGCCTGGATCTCCGGGGGCAGGCTAAGCTCTGGGGCCAACGTCCTGACTTTC	CAWISGGRLSSGANVLTF
-	TRBJ1-1	-	TRBV18	TGTGCCAGCACCCAACTGGGCACTGAAGCTTTCTTT	CASTQLGTEAFF
-	TRBJ2-4	-	TRBV7-2	TGTGCCAGCAGCTCCTTGACATGGTCCTCCAAAAACATTCAGTACTTC	CASSSLTWSSKNIQYF
TRBD1	TRBJ1-1	-	TRBV10-3	TGTGCCATCAGTGAGTCCGAGACAGGGTTAGGTGAAGCTTTCTTT	CAISESETGLGEAFF
TRBD1	TRBJ2-3	-	TRBV4-3	TGCGCCAGCAGCCAAGAGGCAGGGGGCGCAACAGATACGCAGTATTTT	CASSQEAGGATDTQYF
TRBD2	TRBJ2-7	-	TRBV19	TGTGCCAGTCTCATGACTAGCGGGTCCTACGAGCAGTACTTC	CASLMTSGSYEQYF
-	TRBJ1-2	-	TRBV19	TGTGCCAGTAGTATAGATCTTATTATGTTCCGACAGCCTAACTATGGCTACACCTTC	CASSIDLIMFRQPNYGYTF
-	TRBJ1-2	-	TRBV5-4	TGTGCCAGCAGCTTGGATTTTTGGGGCTACACCTTC	CASSLDFWGYTF
-	TRBJ2-7	-	TRBV6-7	TGTGCCAGTCAGGGGGGCGGGGCGACCTACGAGCAGTACTTC	CASQGGGATYEQYF
TRBD2	TRBJ2-1	-	TRBV28	TGTGCCAGCAGTTTCTCTGGCGGGAGTAGCTACAATGAGCAGTTCTTC	CASSFSGGSSYNEQFF
-	TRBJ2-2	-	TRBV7-3	TGTGCCAGCAGCTTCTTTCAGGGAAAGAACACCGGGGAGCTGTTTTTT	CASSFFQGKNTGELFF
-	TRBJ1-1	-	TRBV28	TGTGCCAGCACCCCCTACTCGGGATTCGGGGCTTTCTTT	CASTPYSGFGAFF
-	TRBJ2-5	-	TRBV11-1	TGTGCCAGCACGGAACAGGGCAGAGAGACCCAGTACTTC	CASTEQGRETQYF
-	TRBJ1-2	-	TRBV11-2	TGTGCCAGCAGCTCATGGCCAATGAACTATGGCTACACCTTC	CASSSWPMNYGYTF
-	TRBJ1-4	-	TRBV6-5	TGTGCCAGCAGTTACTTCAGACAGATCTTT	CASSYFRQIF
-	TRBJ1-4	-	TRBV15	TGTGCCACCAGCAGTTACTCAGGGAGGAATGAAAAACTGTTTTTT	CATSSYSGRNEKLFF
TRBD1	TRBJ2-2	-	TRBV5-1	TGCGCCAGCAGTTCACCGGGACAGCGGAACACCGGGGAGCTGTTTTTT	CASSSPGQRNTGELFF
-	TRBJ2-5	-	TRBV2	TGTGCCAGCGAGGTGGGGGAGACCCAGTACTTC	CASEVGETQYF
-	TRBJ1-2	-	TRBV9	TGTGCCAGCAGCCCCGTAAGTTATAACTATGGCTACACCTTC	CASSPVSYNYGYTF
TRBD2	TRBJ2-5	-	TRBV9	TGTGCCAGCAGTCCGAGACTAGCGGGGGAGACCCAGTACTTC	CASSPRLAGETQYF
-	TRBJ1-6	-	TRBV6-1	TGTGCCAGCTGTAAGGGGACGGGGAATTCACCCCTCCACTTT	CASCKGTGNSPLHF
TRBD2	TRBJ2-1	-	TRBV11-3	TGTGCCAGCAGCTTAGCAGGACTAGCAGGCAATGAGCAGTTCTTC	CASSLAGLAGNEQFF
-	TRBJ2-5	-	TRBV28	TGTGCCAGCAGTGACAGAGAAGAGACCCAGTACTTC	CASSDREETQYF
-	TRBJ2-1	-	TRBV5-1	TGCGCCAGCAGCTTGGCCATCATCGGGGAGGCGAGGCATGAGCAGTTCTTC	CASSLAIIGEARHEQFF
-	TRBJ2-3	-	TRBV10-3	TGTGCCATCAGTGAGGGGTCCCTCGGGCGGGAAGATACGCAGTATTTT	CAISEGSLGREDTQYF
TRBD2	TRBJ2-2	-	TRBV2	TGTGCCAGCAAGGGACTAGCCCAGAACACCGGGGAGCTGTTTTTT	CASKGLAQNTGELFF
-	TRBJ1-1	-	TRBV18	TGTGCCAGCTCACCAACCGGGTTGAACACTGAAGCTTTCTTT	CASSPTGLNTEAFF
TRBD2	TRBJ2-7	once	TRBV7-6	TGTGCCAGCAGCTCTAGCGGGTGGCCCGGCGAGCAGTACTTC	CASSSSGWPGEQYF
-	TRBJ1-2	-	TRBV4-1	TGCGCCAGCAGCCAGGTGGCCCAACAGGGACTCTATGGCTACACCTTC	CASSQVAQQGLYGYTF
TRBD1	TRBJ2-1	-	TRBV10-2	TGCGCCAGCAGTAGACAGGGCTACTCCTACAATGAGCAGTTCTTC	CASSRQGYSYNEQFF
TRBD2	TRBJ2-3	-	TRBV6-5	TGTGCCAGCAGTTCGCGGGAGACAGATACGCAGTATTTT	CASSSRETDTQYF
-	TRBJ2-1	-	TRBV4-1	TGCGCCAGCAGCCAAGAACAGGTCTCCTACAATGAGCAGTTCTTC	CASSQEQVSYNEQFF
-	TRBJ1-3	-	TRBV5-1	TGCGCCAGCAGCCCCGGGACGGGAGGAAACACCATATATTTT	CASSPGTGGNTIYF
-	TRBJ1-5	-	TRBV10-3	TGTGCCATCGGTCCGGGCGAAAGGGGTCAGCCCCAGCATTTT	CAIGPGERGQPQHF
-	TRBJ2-5	-	TRBV18	TGTGCCAGCTCACCTGGGGCCTTAAGGGAGACCCAGTACTTC	CASSPGALRETQYF
-	TRBJ1-3	-	TRBV5-1	TGCGCCAGCAGGGGGGATACGAGCTCTGGAAACACCATATATTTT	CASRGDTSSGNTIYF